This T cell receptor (beta chain) was found in a study of T cell changes during pregnancy in multiple sclerosis. This clone was picked up a small number of times. Additional DNA sequences in this sample encode the identical CDR3. The repertoire was sequenced with immunoSEQ multiplex PCR; TCRdb's copy has only in-frame clones and lacks some. In the table there are roughly 90,000 clones, 80% to 95% of which are singletons. The CDR3 consists of 16 residues. The germline CDR1 and CDR2 sequences are SGDLS and YYNGEE. Trimming pared 2 bases from V and 0 bases from J, leaving 9 bases between. The input for sequencing was peripheral blood, taken in the first trimester of pregnancy. The clonotype originates from a female donor with multiple sclerosis, enrolled in a pregnancy study. The chain couples TRBV9 to TRBJ2-6; D is possibly TRBD1 (5 bases). The CDR3 sequence: CASSVTQGSGANVLTF. The CDR3 DNA reads TGTGCCAGCAGCGTTACTCAGGGCTCTGGGGCCAACGTCCTGACTTTC.